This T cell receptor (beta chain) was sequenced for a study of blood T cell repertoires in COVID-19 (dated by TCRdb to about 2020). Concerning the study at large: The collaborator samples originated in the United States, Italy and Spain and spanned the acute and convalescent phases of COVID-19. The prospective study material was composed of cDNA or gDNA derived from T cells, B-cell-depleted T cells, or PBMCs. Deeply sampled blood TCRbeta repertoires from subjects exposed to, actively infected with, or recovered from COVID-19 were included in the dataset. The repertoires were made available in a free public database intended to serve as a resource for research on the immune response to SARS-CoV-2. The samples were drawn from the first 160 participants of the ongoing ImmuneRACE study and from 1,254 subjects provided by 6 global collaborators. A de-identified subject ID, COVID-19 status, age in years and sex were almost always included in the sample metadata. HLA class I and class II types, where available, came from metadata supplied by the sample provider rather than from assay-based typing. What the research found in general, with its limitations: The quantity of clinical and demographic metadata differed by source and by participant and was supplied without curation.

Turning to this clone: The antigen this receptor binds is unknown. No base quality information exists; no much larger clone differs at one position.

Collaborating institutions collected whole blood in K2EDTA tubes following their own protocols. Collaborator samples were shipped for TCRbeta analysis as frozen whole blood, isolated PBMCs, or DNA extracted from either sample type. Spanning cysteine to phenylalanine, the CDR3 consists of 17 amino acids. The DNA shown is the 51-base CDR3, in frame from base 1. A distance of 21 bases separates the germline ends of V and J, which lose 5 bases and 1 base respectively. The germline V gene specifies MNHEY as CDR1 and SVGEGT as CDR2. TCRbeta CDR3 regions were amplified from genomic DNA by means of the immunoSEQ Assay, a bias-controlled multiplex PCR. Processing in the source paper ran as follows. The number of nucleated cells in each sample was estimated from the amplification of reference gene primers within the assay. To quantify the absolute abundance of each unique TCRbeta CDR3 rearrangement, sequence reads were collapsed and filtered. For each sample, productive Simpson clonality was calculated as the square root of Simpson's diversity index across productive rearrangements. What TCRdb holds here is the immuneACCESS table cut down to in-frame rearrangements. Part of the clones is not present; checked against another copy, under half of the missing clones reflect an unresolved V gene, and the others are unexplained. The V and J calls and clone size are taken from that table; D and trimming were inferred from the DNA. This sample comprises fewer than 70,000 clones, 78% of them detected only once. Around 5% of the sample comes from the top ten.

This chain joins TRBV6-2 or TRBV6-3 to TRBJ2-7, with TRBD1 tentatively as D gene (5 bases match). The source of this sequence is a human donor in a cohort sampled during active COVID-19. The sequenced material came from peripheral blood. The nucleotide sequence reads TGTGCCAGCAGTGATCCGGATCCGACAGTAACGTCCTACGAGCAGTACTTC. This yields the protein CASSDPDPTVTSYEQYF.